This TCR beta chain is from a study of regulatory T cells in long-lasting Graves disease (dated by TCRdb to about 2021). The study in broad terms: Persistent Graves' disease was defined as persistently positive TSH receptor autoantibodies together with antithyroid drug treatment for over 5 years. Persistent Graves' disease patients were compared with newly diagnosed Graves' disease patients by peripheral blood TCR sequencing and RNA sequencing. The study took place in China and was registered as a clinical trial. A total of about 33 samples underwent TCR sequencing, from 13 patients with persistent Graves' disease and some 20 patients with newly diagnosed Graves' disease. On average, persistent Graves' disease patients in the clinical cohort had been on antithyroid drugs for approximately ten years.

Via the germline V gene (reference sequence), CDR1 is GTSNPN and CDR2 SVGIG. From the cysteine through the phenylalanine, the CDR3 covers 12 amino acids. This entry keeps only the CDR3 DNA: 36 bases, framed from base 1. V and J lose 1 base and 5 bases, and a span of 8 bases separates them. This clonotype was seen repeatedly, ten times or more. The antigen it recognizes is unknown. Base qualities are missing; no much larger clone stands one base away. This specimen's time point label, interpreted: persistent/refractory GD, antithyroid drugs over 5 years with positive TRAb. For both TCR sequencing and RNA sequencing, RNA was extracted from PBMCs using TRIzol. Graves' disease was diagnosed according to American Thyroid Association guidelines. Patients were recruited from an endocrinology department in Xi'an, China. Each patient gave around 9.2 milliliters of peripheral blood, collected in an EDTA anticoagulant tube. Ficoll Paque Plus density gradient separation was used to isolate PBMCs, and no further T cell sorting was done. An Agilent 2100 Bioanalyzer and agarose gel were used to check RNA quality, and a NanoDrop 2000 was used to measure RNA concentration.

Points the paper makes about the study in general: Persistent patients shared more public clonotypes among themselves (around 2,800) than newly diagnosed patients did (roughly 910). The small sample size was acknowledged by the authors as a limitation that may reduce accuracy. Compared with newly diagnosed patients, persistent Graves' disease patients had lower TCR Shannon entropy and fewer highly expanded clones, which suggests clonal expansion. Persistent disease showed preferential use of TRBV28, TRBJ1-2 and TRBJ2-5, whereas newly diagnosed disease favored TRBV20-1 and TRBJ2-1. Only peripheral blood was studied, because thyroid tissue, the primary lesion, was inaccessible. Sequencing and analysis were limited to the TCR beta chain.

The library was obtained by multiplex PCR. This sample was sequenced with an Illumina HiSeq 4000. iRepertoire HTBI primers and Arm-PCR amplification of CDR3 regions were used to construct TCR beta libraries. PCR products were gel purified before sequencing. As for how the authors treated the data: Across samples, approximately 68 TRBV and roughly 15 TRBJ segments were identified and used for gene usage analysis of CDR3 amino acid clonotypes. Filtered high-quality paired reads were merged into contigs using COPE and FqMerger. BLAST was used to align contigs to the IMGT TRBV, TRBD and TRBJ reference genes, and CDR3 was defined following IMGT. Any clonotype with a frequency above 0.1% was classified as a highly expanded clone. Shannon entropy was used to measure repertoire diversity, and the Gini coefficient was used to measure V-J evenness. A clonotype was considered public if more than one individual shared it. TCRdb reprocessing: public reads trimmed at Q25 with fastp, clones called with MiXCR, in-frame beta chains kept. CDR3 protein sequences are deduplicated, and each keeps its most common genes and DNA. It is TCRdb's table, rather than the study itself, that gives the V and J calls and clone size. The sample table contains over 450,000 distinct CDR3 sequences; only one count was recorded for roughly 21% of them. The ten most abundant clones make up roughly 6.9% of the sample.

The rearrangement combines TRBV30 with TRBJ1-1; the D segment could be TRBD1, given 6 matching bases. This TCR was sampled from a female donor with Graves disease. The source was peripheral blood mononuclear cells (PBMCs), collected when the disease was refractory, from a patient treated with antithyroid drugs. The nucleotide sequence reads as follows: TGTGCCTGGAGTGGCCAGGGGACTGAAGCTTTCTTT. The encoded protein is CAWSGQGTEAFF.